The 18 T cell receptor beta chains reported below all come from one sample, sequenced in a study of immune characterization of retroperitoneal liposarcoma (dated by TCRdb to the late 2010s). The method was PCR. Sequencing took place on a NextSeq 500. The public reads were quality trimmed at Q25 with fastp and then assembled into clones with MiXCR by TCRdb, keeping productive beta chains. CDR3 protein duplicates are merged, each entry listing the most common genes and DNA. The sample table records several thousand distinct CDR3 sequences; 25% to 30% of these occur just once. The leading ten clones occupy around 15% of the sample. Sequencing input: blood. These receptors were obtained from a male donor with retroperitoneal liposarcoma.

The CDR3 sequence is CAWSRSSSTDTQYF. CDR3 sequence (DNA): TGTGCCTGGAGTAGAAGCTCCAGCACAGATACGCAGTATTTT. The chain has TRBV30 and TRBJ2-3; D not certain. Trimming removed 2 bases at V and 0 bases at J, with 9 bases between. This CDR3 region has 14 residues. Germline V gene lookup returns CDR1 GTSNPN and CDR2 SVGIG (reference sequence).

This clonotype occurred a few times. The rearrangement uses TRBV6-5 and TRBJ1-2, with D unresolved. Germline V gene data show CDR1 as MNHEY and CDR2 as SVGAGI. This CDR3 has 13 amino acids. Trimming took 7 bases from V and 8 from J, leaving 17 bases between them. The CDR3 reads CASTADAGRGYTF. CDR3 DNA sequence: TGTGCCAGCACCGCCGACGCCGGGCGCGGCTACACCTTC.

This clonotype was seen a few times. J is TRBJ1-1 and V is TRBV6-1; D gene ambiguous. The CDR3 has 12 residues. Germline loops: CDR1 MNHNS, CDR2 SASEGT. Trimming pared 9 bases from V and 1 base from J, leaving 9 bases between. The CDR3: CASNYPNTEAFF. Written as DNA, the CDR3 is TGTGCCAGTAATTACCCGAACACTGAAGCTTTCTTT.

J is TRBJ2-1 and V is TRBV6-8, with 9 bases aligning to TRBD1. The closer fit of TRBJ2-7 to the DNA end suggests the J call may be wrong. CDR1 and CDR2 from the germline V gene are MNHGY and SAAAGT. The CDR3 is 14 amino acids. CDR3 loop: CASSPAGQGREQYF. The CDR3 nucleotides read TGTGCCAGCAGCCCCGCGGGACAGGGACGCGAGCAGTACTTC.

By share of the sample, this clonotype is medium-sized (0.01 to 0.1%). The CDR3 protein is CASRGLAGGGETQYF. CDR3 coding DNA: TGTGCCAGCAGGGGTCTAGCGGGAGGGGGGGAGACCCAGTACTTC. The gene calls are TRBV6-6 and TRBJ2-5; 12 bases align to TRBD2. Germline CDR1 and CDR2: MNHNY and SVGAGI (reference sequence). CDR3 size: 15 residues. V lost 6 bases, J lost 5 bases, and 7 bases stayed unmatched.

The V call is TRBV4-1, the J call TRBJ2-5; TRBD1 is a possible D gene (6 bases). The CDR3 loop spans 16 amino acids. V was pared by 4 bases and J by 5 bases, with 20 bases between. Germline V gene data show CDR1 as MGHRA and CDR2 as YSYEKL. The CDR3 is CASSLGQPEIRETQYF. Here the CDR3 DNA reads TGCGCCAGCAGCCTCGGACAGCCGGAGATCCGGGAGACCCAGTACTTC.

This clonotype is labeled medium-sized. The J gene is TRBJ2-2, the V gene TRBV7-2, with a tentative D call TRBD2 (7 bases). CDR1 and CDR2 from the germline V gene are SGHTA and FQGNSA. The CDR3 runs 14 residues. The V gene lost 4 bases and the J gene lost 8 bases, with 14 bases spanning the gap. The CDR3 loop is CASSSRGGAGELFF. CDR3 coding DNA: TGTGCCAGCAGCTCCCGTGGGGGGGCGGGGGAGCTGTTTTTT.

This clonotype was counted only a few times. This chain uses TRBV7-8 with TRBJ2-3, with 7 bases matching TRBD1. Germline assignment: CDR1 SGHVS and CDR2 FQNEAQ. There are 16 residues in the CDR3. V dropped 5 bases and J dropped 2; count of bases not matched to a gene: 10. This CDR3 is CASSTRTGRFTDTQYF. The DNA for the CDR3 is TGTGCCAGCAGCACCCGGACAGGTCGGTTCACAGATACGCAGTATTTT.

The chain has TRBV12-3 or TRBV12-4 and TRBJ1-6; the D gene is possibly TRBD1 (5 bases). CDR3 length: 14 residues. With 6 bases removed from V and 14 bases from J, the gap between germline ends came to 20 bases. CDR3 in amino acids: CASSDSPSDGSLHF. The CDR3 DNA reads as TGTGCCAGCAGCGACAGTCCCAGTGATGGGTCCCTCCACTTT.

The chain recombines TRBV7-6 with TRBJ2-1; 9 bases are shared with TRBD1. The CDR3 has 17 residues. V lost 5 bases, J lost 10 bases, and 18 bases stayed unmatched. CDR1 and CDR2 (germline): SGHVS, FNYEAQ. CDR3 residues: CASSQGDRAKKSNEQFF. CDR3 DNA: TGTGCCAGCAGCCAAGGGGACAGGGCGAAAAAATCGAACGAGCAGTTCTTC.

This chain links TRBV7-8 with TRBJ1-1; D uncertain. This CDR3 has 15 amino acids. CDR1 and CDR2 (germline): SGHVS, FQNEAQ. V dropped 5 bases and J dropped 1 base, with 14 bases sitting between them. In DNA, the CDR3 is TGTGCCAGCAGCATGCGGGAGCGGGGGAACACTGAAGCTTTCTTT. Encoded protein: CASSMRERGNTEAFF. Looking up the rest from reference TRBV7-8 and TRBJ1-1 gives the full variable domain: GAGVSQSPRYKVAKRGQDVALRCDPISGHVSLFWYQQALGQGPEFLTYFQNEAQLDKSGLPSDRFFAERPEGSVSTLKIQRTQQEDSAVYLCASSMRERGNTEAFFGQGTRLTVV.

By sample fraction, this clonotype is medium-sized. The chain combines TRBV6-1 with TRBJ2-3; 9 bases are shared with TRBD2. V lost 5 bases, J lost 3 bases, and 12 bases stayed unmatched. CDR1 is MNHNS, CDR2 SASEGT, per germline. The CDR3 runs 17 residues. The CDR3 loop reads CASSRGAGGPETDTQYF. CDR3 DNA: TGTGCCAGCAGTCGTGGGGCGGGAGGGCCGGAAACAGATACGCAGTATTTT.

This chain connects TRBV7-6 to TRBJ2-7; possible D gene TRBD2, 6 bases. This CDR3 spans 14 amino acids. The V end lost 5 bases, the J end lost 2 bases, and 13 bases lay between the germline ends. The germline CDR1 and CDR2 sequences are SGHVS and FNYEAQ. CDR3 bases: TGTGCCAGCAGCGCCGGGACTGGGACCTACGAGCAGTACTTC. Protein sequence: CASSAGTGTYEQYF.

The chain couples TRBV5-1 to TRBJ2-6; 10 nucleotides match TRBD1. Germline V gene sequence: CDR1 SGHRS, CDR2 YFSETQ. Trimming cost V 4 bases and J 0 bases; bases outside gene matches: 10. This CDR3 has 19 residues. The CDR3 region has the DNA TGCGCCAGCAGCCACGGGACAGGGGACGAGGGCTCTGGGGCCAACGTCCTGACTTTC. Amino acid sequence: CASSHGTGDEGSGANVLTF.

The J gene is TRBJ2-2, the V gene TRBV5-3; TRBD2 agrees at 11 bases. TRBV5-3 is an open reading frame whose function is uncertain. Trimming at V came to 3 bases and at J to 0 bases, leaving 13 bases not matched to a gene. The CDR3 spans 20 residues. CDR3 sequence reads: CARSSIHSGRAYPNTGELFF. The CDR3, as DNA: TGTGCCAGAAGCTCAATCCATAGCGGGAGGGCTTATCCGAACACCGGGGAGCTGTTTTTT.

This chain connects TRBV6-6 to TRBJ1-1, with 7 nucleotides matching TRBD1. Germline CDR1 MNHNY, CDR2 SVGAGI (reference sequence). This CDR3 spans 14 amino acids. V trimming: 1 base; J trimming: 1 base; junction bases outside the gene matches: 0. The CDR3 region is CASSYWDRNTEAFF. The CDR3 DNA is TGTGCCAGCAGTTACTGGGACAGGAACACTGAAGCTTTCTTT.

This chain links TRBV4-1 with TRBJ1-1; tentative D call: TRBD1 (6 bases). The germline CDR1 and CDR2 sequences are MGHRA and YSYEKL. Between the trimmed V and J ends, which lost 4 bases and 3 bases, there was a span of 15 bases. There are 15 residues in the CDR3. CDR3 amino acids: CASSRTGAGYTEAFF. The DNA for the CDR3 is TGCGCCAGCAGCCGTACGGGGGCAGGATACACTGAAGCTTTCTTT.

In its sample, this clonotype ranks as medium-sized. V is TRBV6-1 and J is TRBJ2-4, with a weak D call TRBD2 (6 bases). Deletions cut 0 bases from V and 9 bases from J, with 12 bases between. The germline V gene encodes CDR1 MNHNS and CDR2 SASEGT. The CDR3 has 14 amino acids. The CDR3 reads CASSEAVQGGIQYF. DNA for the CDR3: TGTGCCAGCAGTGAAGCAGTTCAGGGAGGCATTCAGTACTTC.